The 31 T cell receptor beta chains below all came from one sample that was sequenced in a study of early T cells in non-severe SARS-CoV-2 infection. TCRdb re-called the 5' RACE reads through MiXCR, storing one row per CDR3 protein. This sample has some 57,000 distinct CDR3 sequences; roughly 13% occur once, and the top ten carry about 9.7%. Sequencing input: whole blood. The source of these receptors is an adult who was a healthcare worker with PCR-confirmed SARS-CoV-2 infection or an uninfected control (not recorded which).

This clonotype was observed many times. The rearrangement uses TRBV21-1 and TRBJ1-5; TRBD1 is taken as the D call from the table, unchecked against the DNA. TRBV21-1 is a pseudogene. This CDR3 has 17 residues. The CDR3 reads CASSKESPGGGNQPQHF. The CDR3 DNA sequence: TGTGCCAGCAGCAAAGAATCCCCGGGGGGTGGCAATCAGCCCCAGCATTTT.

This clonotype has a count of ten or more. The CDR3 sequence: CASSLLASGPTGELFF. CDR3 in DNA: TGCGCCAGCAGCTTGCTGGCTAGCGGGCCAACCGGGGAGCTGTTTTTT. The V gene is TRBV5-1, the J gene TRBJ2-2, with 8 bases lining up with TRBD2. V was clipped by 1 base and J by 5 bases; unmatched bases: 7. Germline V CDR1 and CDR2: SGHRS, YFSETQ. The length of the CDR3 is 16 residues.

Here the CDR3 reads CASSLTGVGGYTF. DNA of the CDR3: TGTGCCAGCAGTCTGACAGGGGTGGGTGGCTACACCTTC. This chain links TRBV27 with TRBJ1-2; 8 bases match TRBD1. Unmatched junction bases numbered 6, after V lost 5 bases and J lost 7 bases. Germline V gene sequence: CDR1 MNHEY, CDR2 SMNVEV (reference sequence). The CDR3 has 13 amino acids.

This clonotype has a handful of counts. V is TRBV12-3 or TRBV12-4 and J is TRBJ1-1; no definite D call. The V gene lost 6 bases and the J gene lost 7 bases, with 6 bases spanning the gap. The CDR3 spans 10 residues. The CDR3, as DNA: TGTGCCAGCAGCCCCAATGAAGCTTTCTTT. This codes for CASSPNEAFF.

This clonotype was seen ten or more times. This rearrangement joins TRBV24-1 to TRBJ2-6; D is perhaps TRBD1 or TRBD2 (5 bases each). Germline CDR1 and CDR2: KGHDR and SFDVKD. The CDR3 has 17 residues. V gave up 5 bases and J gave up 0 bases, with 13 bases separating them. DNA for the CDR3: TGTGCCACCAGTGTGGGGGACGGCCGCTCTGGGGCCAACGTCCTGACTTTC. This sequence encodes CATSVGDGRSGANVLTF.

The sample holds many counts of this clonotype. The V and J genes are TRBV5-1 and TRBJ1-6; D uncertain. CDR3 length: 14 amino acids. Germline V gene data show CDR1 as SGHRS and CDR2 as YFSETQ. Trimming removed 0 bases from V and 4 bases from J, with 5 bases in between. CDR3 protein: CASSLAPYNSPLHF. In DNA, the CDR3 is TGCGCCAGCAGCTTGGCTCCGTATAATTCACCCCTCCACTTT.

Notes on this clonotype: A junction end diverges from the germline sequence, so it may reflect a read error. This chain joins TRBV19 and TRBJ1-4; D unresolved. CDR1 LNHDA and CDR2 SQIVND come from the germline V gene (reference sequence). The CDR3 has 19 residues. The CDR3 bases are TGTGCCAGCCCAGAAGCCCATCAGCTCTTGACTGCAACTAGTGAAAAACTGTTTTTT. Translating it yields CASPEAHQLLTATSEKLFF.

The table lists this clonotype with many counts. The chain combines TRBV28 with TRBJ2-7; tentative D call: TRBD2 (7 bases). Germline values: CDR1 MDHEN, CDR2 SYDVKM. There are 13 residues in the CDR3. V was clipped by 3 bases and J by 7 bases, with 13 bases between them. The CDR3 protein is CASSLRGGLEQYF. The CDR3 coding sequence is TGTGCCAGCAGTTTGAGGGGGGGCCTAGAGCAGTACTTC.

Many counts were recorded for this clonotype. The chain links TRBV10-3 to TRBJ2-1; 7 bases are a match to TRBD2. This CDR3 comprises 14 residues. Germline V gene data show CDR1 as ENHRY and CDR2 as SYGVKD. The ends lost 8 bases at V and 4 bases at J; junction bases unmatched: 8. The CDR3 spells CAISQAGLYNEQFF. The DNA of the CDR3 is TGTGCCATCTCTCAAGCGGGACTATACAATGAGCAGTTCTTC.

Ten or more counts support this clonotype. In nucleotides, the CDR3 is TGTGCCAGTAGTAGGTCCCCGGGAGTAGCCAAAAACATTCAGTACTTC. This gives the protein CASSRSPGVAKNIQYF. The chain joins TRBV19 to TRBJ2-4, with a weak D call TRBD2 (6 bases). V was cut by 4 bases and J by 0 bases, with 13 bases left in between. The CDR3 is made up of 16 amino acids. Germline loops: CDR1 LNHDA, CDR2 SQIVND (reference sequence).

About this clonotype: A read error may explain this, as a much larger clone is one base away. V usage is TRBV10-3 and J usage is TRBJ2-3, with 9 bases aligning to TRBD1. The CDR3 loop spans 15 amino acids. V was clipped by 4 bases and J by 3 bases; unmatched bases: 5. The germline gives CDR1 ENHRY, CDR2 SYGVKD. The chain's CDR3 is CAISGTQGATDTQYF. CDR3 DNA sequence: TGTGCCATCAGTGGAACACAGGGGGCAACAGATACGCAGTATTTT.

There are a few counts of this clonotype. The chain is built from TRBV7-2 and TRBJ2-3, with a tentative D call TRBD1 (5 bases). The CDR3 covers 12 residues. The ends were cut back, 3 bases at V and 4 bases at J, with 5 bases in the middle. From germline, CDR1 is SGHTA and CDR2 FQGNSA. CDR3: CASSLGPDTQYF. CDR3 coding DNA: TGTGCCAGCAGCTTGGGGCCAGATACGCAGTATTTT.

A few counts support this clonotype. The chain joins TRBV11-2 to TRBJ2-2; either TRBD1 or TRBD2 may fit D (5 bases each). Germline lookup yields CDR1 SGHAT and CDR2 FQNNGV. The germline V and J ends were trimmed by 1 base and 4 bases, with 13 bases remaining between them. This CDR3 is built from 16 residues. The CDR3 here is CASSLVWGSRTGELFF. The CDR3 bases are TGTGCCAGCAGCTTAGTATGGGGGAGTCGCACCGGGGAGCTGTTTTTT. The whole variable domain, remainder taken from reference TRBV11-2 and TRBJ2-2, is EAGVAQSPRYKIIEKRQSVAFWCNPISGHATLYWYQQILGQGPKLLIQFQNNGVVDDSQLPKDRFSAERLKGVDSTLKIQPAKLEDSAVYLCASSLVWGSRTGELFFGEGSRLTVL.

Comments on this clonotype: It may be a read error: a sequence one base away is much more abundant. The chain joins TRBV3-1 to TRBJ1-3; the D is unclear. The CDR3 is 17 amino acids. Germline CDR1 LGHDT, CDR2 YNNKEL (reference sequence). CDR3 region: CASSQVHGTTSGNTLYF. CDR3 sequence (DNA): TGTGCCAGCAGCCAGGTACACGGTACCACCTCTGGAAACACCTTATATTTT.

The chain combines TRBV11-2 with TRBJ2-1, with 8 bases identical to TRBD1. The J segment lost 9 bases and the V segment lost 1 base, leaving 8 bases of the junction unmatched. CDR1 and CDR2 (germline): SGHAT, FQNNGV. The CDR3 length is 15 residues. DNA for the CDR3: TGTGCCAGCAGCTTAGGGACAGGGTCTTCGGGTGAGCAGTTCTTC. Its translation is CASSLGTGSSGEQFF.

This clonotype was seen many times. This sequence joins TRBV6-5 and TRBJ2-7, with 7 nucleotides matching TRBD1. CDR1 MNHEY and CDR2 SVGAGI come from the germline V gene. This CDR3 has 14 amino acids. Losses at the gene ends were 0 bases for V and 3 bases for J; bases not matched to a gene: 2. This CDR3 is CASSYSRDSYEQYF. CDR3 nucleotide sequence: TGTGCCAGCAGTTACTCGAGGGACAGCTACGAGCAGTACTTC.

The genes are TRBV9 and TRBJ2-7, with TRBD1 identical over 10 bases. The CDR3 has 15 residues. The J segment lost 6 bases and the V segment lost 0 bases, leaving 6 bases of the junction unmatched. Germline V CDR1 and CDR2: SGDLS, YYNGEE. CDR3 nucleotides: TGTGCCAGCAGCGTAGAAGGGACAGGGGTACGCGAGCAGTACTTC. Protein product: CASSVEGTGVREQYF.

This clonotype was detected only a few times. The chain employs TRBV3-1 and TRBJ1-6; no clear D. Trimming removed 1 base from V and 9 bases from J, with 10 bases in between. CDR3 length: 14 amino acids. Germline V CDR1 and CDR2: LGHDT, YNNKEL (reference sequence). CDR3 region: CASSQGSNLSPLHF. CDR3 sequence (DNA): TGTGCCAGCAGCCAAGGGTCGAACCTTTCACCCCTCCACTTT.

This clonotype was recorded at least ten times. This CDR3 reads CSGTGDTEAFF. The CDR3 bases are TGCAGCGGTACGGGGGACACTGAAGCTTTCTTT. The chain employs TRBV20-1 and TRBJ1-1; possible D gene TRBD1, 5 bases. The CDR3 has 11 residues. The germline gives CDR1 DFQATT, CDR2 SNEGSKA (reference sequence).

This clonotype was seen at least ten times. The rearrangement joins TRBV7-6 to TRBJ1-1; D might be TRBD1 (6 bases). CDR1 is SGHVS, CDR2 FNYEAQ, per germline. The CDR3 contains 14 residues. The V end lost 3 bases, the J end lost 1 base, and 9 bases lay between the germline ends. The CDR3 DNA follows: TGTGCCAGCAGCTTGGAGGGGGGGAACACTGAAGCTTTCTTT. It specifies CASSLEGGNTEAFF.

This clonotype turned up a few times. The chain links TRBV4-1 to TRBJ2-5, with 8 bases identical to TRBD1. This CDR3 is 16 amino acids long. V was clipped by 1 base and J by 4 bases; unmatched bases: 8. CDR1 is MGHRA and CDR2 is YSYEKL in the germline V gene. The CDR3 here is CASSQVSGGSGETQYF. The CDR3 nucleotides are TGCGCCAGCAGCCAAGTTTCAGGGGGCAGCGGAGAGACCCAGTACTTC.

This chain uses TRBV7-8 with TRBJ2-6; no definite D call. V was shortened by 2 bases and J by 4 bases, with 3 bases between the two germline ends. Germline CDR1 reads SGHVS; CDR2 reads FQNEAQ. The CDR3 has 13 amino acids. The CDR3 sequence is CASSLYGANVLTF. Written as DNA, the CDR3 is TGTGCCAGCAGCTTATACGGGGCCAACGTCCTGACTTTC.

This clonotype was counted at least ten times. This chain links TRBV6-4 with TRBJ2-3; 7 bases are a match to TRBD2. The CDR3 totals 16 residues. Germline CDR1 MRHNA, CDR2 SNTAGT. The V segment lost 3 bases and the J segment 4 bases; nucleotides outside the gene matches: 10. CDR3 residues: CASSEGEGGPSDTQYF. CDR3 DNA: TGTGCCAGCAGTGAAGGGGAGGGAGGGCCTTCAGATACGCAGTATTTT.

The rearrangement joins TRBV12-3 or TRBV12-4 to TRBJ2-7; possibly TRBD1 or TRBD2 for D (7 bases each). The CDR3 covers 15 residues. V was pared by 4 bases and J by 3 bases, with 16 bases between. The CDR3 spells CASSSRGRGGYEQYF. DNA of the CDR3: TGTGCCAGCAGTTCCCGTGGCAGGGGGGGCTACGAGCAGTACTTC.

This clonotype was seen many times. This chain uses TRBV2 with TRBJ2-7, with TRBD1 matching over 9 bases. The CDR3 loop spans 15 amino acids. Germline V gene lookup returns CDR1 SNHLY and CDR2 FYNNEI. The junction had 6 bases not matched to a gene; V was cut back by 0 bases and J by 6 bases. The CDR3 loop is CASSEAGQGTIEQYF. The CDR3, as DNA: TGTGCCAGCAGTGAAGCCGGACAGGGGACAATCGAGCAGTACTTC. The full variable domain, completed using reference TRBV2 and TRBJ2-7, is EPEVTQTPSHQVTQMGQEVILRCVPISNHLYFYWYRQILGQKVEFLVSFYNNEISEKSEIFDDQFSVERPDGSNFTLKIRSTKLEDSAMYFCASSEAGQGTIEQYFGPGTRLTVT.

This clonotype was counted a few times. This chain joins TRBV23-1 and TRBJ2-7, with D uncertain. TRBV23-1 is recorded as an ORF, its role being uncertain. The CDR3 sequence is 13 residues long. Trimming removed 3 bases from V and 6 bases from J, with 12 bases in between. CDR3 loop: CASSHLVDLEQYF. In DNA, the CDR3 is TGCGCCAGCAGTCATCTAGTTGATCTCGAGCAGTACTTC.

The sample holds a few counts of this clonotype. This chain joins TRBV4-3 and TRBJ2-7; either TRBD1 or TRBD2 may supply D (5 bases each). V lost 0 bases to trimming and J lost 4 bases, with 16 bases between them. The CDR3 totals 16 residues. CDR1 is LGHNA, CDR2 YSLEER, per germline. CDR3 sequence: CASSQDRSGGLYEQYF. CDR3 sequence (DNA): TGCGCCAGCAGCCAAGATCGGAGTGGGGGTCTATACGAGCAGTACTTC.

This clonotype has more than one count but fewer than ten. V is TRBV2 and J is TRBJ1-5; D not resolved. CDR3 length equals 13 residues. V was shortened by 10 bases and J by 5 bases, with 15 bases between the two germline ends. CDR1 is SNHLY, CDR2 FYNNEI, per germline. In DNA, the CDR3 is TGTGCCACTAAGAAGGAGAGGGATCAGCCCCAGCATTTT. Translation: CATKKERDQPQHF.

The chain recombines TRBV5-4 with TRBJ2-3; D is ambiguous. The CDR3 is 14 residues long. In germline, CDR1 is SGHNT, CDR2 YYREEE (reference sequence). Trimming stripped 3 bases from V and 2 bases from J, with 10 bases between. The CDR3 region has the DNA TGTGCCAGCAGCTCCCTGACGAACACAGATACGCAGTATTTT. Encoded protein: CASSSLTNTDTQYF.

Only a few counts were recorded for this clonotype. This chain joins TRBV3-1 and TRBJ2-2; TRBD1 matches at 12 bases. Trimming at V came to 5 bases and at J to 7 bases, leaving 17 bases not matched to a gene. The germline CDR1 and CDR2 sequences are LGHDT and YNNKEL (reference sequence). The CDR3 contains 19 residues. The CDR3 is CASSGYPGTGGQYGGELFF. CDR3 sequence (DNA): TGTGCCAGCAGCGGTTACCCCGGGACAGGGGGCCAGTATGGCGGGGAGCTGTTTTTT.

This clonotype was seen a handful of times. The chain combines TRBV3-1 with TRBJ1-2; TRBD1 is a possible D gene (5 bases). The CDR3 has 13 residues. Germline assignment: CDR1 LGHDT and CDR2 YNNKEL (reference sequence). The V end was cut by 4 bases, the J end by 4 bases, with 10 bases between. CDR3 residues: CASSRKGSYGYTF. CDR3 coding DNA: TGTGCCAGCAGCCGTAAGGGGAGCTATGGCTACACCTTC.